This T cell receptor (beta chain) comes out of a study of blood T cell repertoires in COVID-19. The CDR3 length is 15 residues. Germline assignment: CDR1 MNHNS and CDR2 SASEGT. The V end lost 1 base, the J end lost 5 bases, and 12 bases lay between the germline ends. Assay: immunoSEQ multiplex PCR; the TCRdb copy retains only in-frame clones and omits some. The sample has 130,000 or so clones; approximately 86% are singletons. The chain has TRBV6-1 and TRBJ1-5; a possible D gene is TRBD1 (5 bases). The sequence was obtained from a woman in her sixties with acute or convalescent COVID-19. Specimen: peripheral blood. In nucleotides, the CDR3 is TGTGCCAGCAGTGAAGGGCAGGGCCTTCATCAGCCCCAGCATTTT. This codes for CASSEGQGLHQPQHF.